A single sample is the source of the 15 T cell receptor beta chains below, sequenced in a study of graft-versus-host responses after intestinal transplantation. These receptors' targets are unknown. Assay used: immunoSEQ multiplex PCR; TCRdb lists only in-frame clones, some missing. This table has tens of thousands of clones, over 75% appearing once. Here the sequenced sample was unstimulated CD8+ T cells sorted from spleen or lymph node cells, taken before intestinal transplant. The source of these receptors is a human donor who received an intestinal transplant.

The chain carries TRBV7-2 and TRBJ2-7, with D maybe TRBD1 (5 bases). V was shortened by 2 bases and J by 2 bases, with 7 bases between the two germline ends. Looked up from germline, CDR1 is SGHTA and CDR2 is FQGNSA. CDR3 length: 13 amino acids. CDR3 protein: CASSLRTPYEQYF. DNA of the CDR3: TGTGCCAGCAGCTTAAGGACACCCTACGAGCAGTACTTC.

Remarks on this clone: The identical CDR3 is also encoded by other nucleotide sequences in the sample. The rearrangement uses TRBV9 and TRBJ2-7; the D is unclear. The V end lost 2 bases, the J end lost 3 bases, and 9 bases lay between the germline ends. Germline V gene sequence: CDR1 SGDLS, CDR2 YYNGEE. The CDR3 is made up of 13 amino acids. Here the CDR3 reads CASSVAEGYEQYF. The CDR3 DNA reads TGTGCCAGCAGCGTTGCGGAAGGCTACGAGCAGTACTTC.

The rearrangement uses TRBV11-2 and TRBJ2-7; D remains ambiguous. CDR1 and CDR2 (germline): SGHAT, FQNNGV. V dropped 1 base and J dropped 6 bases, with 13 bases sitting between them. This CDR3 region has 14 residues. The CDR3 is CASSLVLQASEQYF. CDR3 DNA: TGTGCCAGCAGCTTAGTATTACAAGCGTCCGAGCAGTACTTC.

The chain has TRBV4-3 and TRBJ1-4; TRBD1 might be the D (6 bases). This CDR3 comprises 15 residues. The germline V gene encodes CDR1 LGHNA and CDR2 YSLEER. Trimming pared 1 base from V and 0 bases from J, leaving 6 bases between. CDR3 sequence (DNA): TGCGCCAGCAGCCAAGGGACAGCAACTAATGAAAAACTGTTTTTT. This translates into CASSQGTATNEKLFF.

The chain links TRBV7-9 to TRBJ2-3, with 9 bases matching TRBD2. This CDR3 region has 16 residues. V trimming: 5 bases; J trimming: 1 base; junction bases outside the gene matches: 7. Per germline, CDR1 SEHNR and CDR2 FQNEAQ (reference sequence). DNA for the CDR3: TGTGCCAGCAGCCCGACCTCTAGCGGGGGCACAGATACGCAGTATTTT. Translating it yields CASSPTSSGGTDTQYF.

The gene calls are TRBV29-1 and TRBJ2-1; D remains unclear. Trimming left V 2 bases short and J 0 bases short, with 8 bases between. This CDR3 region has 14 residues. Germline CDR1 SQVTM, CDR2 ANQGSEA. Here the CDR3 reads CSVESRNSYNEQFF. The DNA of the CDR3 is TGCAGCGTTGAATCGAGGAACTCCTACAATGAGCAGTTCTTC.

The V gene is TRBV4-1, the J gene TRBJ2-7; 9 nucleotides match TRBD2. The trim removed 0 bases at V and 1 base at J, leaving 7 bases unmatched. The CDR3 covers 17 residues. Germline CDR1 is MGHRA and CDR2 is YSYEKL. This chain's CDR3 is CASSQERSGRTSYEQYF. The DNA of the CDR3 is TGCGCCAGCAGCCAAGAACGGAGCGGGAGGACTTCCTACGAGCAGTACTTC.

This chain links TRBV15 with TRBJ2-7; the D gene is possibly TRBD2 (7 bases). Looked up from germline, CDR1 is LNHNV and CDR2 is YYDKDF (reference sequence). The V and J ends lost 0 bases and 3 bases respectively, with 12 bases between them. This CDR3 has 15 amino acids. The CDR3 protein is CATSRDRGGGYEQYF. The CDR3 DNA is TGTGCCACCAGCAGAGATAGAGGGGGGGGCTACGAGCAGTACTTC.

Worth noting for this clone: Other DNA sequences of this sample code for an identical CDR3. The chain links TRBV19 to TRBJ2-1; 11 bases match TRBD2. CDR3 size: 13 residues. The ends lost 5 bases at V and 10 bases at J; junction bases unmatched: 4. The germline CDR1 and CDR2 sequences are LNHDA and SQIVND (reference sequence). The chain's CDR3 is CASSLAGGNEQFF. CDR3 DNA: TGTGCCAGTAGTCTAGCGGGGGGAAACGAGCAGTTCTTC.

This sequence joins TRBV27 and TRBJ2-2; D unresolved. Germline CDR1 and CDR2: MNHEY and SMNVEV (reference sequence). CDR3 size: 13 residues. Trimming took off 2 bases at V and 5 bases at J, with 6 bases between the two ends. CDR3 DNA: TGTGCCAGCAGTTTAGGCGGAACCGGGGAGCTGTTTTTT. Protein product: CASSLGGTGELFF.

In nucleotides, the CDR3 is TGTGCCAGCAGCTTGAGAGGAATTGAAGCTTTCTTT. Translation gives CASSLRGIEAFF. This chain links TRBV5-5 with TRBJ1-1; D uncertain. Between the trimmed V and J ends, which lost 1 base and 7 bases, there was a span of 8 bases. This CDR3 comprises 12 residues. Germline-derived CDR1 and CDR2 are SGHKS and YYEKEE (reference sequence).

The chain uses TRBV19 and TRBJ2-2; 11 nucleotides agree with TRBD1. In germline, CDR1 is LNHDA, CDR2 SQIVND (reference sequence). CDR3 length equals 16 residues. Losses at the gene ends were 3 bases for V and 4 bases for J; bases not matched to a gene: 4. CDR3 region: CASSILGTGGTGELFF. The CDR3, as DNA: TGTGCCAGTAGTATCTTAGGGACAGGGGGCACCGGGGAGCTGTTTTTT.

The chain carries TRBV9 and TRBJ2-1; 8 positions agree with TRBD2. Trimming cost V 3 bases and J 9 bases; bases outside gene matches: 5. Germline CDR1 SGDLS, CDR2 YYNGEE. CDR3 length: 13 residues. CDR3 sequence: CASSAPRGGEQFF. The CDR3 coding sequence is TGTGCCAGCAGCGCCCCACGGGGGGGTGAGCAGTTCTTC.

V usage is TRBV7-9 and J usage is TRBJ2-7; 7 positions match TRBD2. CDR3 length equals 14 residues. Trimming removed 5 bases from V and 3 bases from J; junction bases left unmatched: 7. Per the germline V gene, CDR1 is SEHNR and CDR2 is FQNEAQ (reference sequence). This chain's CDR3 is CASSPPGLIYEQYF. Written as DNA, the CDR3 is TGTGCCAGCAGCCCGCCGGGACTAATCTACGAGCAGTACTTC.

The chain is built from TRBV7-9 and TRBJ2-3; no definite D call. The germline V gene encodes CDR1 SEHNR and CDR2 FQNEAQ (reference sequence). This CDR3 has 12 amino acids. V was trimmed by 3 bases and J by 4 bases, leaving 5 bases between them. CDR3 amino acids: CASSFSSDTQYF. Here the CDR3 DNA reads TGTGCCAGCAGCTTTTCTTCAGATACGCAGTATTTT.